Below, one TCR beta chain is given with its context. This record comes from a study of T cell responses to AZD1222 COVID-19 vaccine. The assay was immunoSEQ multiplex PCR, and TCRdb's table has in-frame clones only and misses some. Of more than 250,000 clones detected, over 90% appear once; the ten largest clones hold 0.55%. The sequence came from an adult in good health. The sequencing used peripheral blood, collected on day 0 of AZD1222 vaccination.

CDR3 amino acids: CASSHTLNYGYTF. CDR3 in DNA: TGTGCCAGCAGTCACACACTGAACTATGGCTACACCTTC. This chain links TRBV6-5 with TRBJ1-2; D unresolved. Germline V lookup: CDR1 MNHEY, CDR2 SVGAGI. CDR3 length equals 13 residues. V lost 5 bases and J 2 bases, leaving 9 bases between the germline ends.